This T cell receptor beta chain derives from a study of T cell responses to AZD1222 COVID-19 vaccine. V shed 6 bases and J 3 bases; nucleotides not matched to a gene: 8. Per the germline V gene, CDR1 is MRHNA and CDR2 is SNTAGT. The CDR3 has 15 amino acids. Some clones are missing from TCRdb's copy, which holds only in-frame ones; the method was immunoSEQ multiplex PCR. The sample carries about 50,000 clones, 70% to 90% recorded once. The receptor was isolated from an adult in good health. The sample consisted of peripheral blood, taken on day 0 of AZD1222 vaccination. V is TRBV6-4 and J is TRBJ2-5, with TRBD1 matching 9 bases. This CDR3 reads CASSKTGGWKETQYF. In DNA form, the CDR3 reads TGTGCCAGCAGCAAAACAGGGGGCTGGAAAGAGACCCAGTACTTC.